This T cell receptor (beta chain) was recovered during a study of graft-versus-host responses after intestinal transplantation. Study in general: Uniformly, recipients were administered anti-thymocyte globulin induction with subsequent tacrolimus and steroids for about 3 years.

The method was immunoSEQ multiplex PCR; TCRdb's version includes in-frame clones alone and lacks a portion of them. The sample lists some 110,000 clones; about 92% were seen once. Concerning this clone itself: Its antigen is currently unknown.

The sample here was unstimulated CD4+ T cells sorted from spleen or lymph node cells, taken before transplant. This receptor was obtained from a human donor who was the organ donor for an intestinal transplant.

The CDR3 sequence is CAWSSFAGDLLESTDTQYF. CDR3 in DNA: TGTGCCTGGAGTAGTTTTGCGGGAGACCTGCTCGAGAGCACAGATACGCAGTATTTT. The V and J genes are TRBV30 and TRBJ2-3, with 7 bases that match TRBD2. V was pared by 2 bases and J by 0 bases, with 17 bases of the junction left unmatched. Germline loops: CDR1 GTSNPN, CDR2 SVGIG (reference sequence). CDR3 length equals 19 residues. Based on the CDR3 plus reference TRBV30 and TRBJ2-3, the full variable domain is SQTIHQWPATLVQPVGSPLSLECTVEGTSNPNLYWYRQAAGRGLQLLFYSVGIGQISSEVPQNLSASRPQDRQFILSSKKLLLSDSGFYLCAWSSFAGDLLESTDTQYFGPGTRLTVL.